This TCR beta chain comes out of a study of blood T cell repertoires in COVID-19. Study context: Acute and convalescent COVID-19 samples came from the United States, Italy and Spain. Nucleic acid was either cDNA or gDNA, and it came from T cells, B-cell-depleted T cells, or PBMCs.

This CDR3 is 17 amino acids long. Per the germline V gene, CDR1 is SGHTA and CDR2 is FQGNSA. V dropped 2 bases and J dropped 5; count of bases not matched to a gene: 11. Authors' processing steps: From reference gene primer amplification, estimates of nucleated cell counts were derived. The protocol was immunoSEQ multiplex PCR, while the TCRdb copy is restricted to in-frame clones and leaves out a portion. That table furnishes V, J and clone size, whereas the DNA furnished D and trimming. In the table there are 200,000 to 250,000 clones, approximately 84% of which are singletons. The material sequenced was peripheral blood. This chain uses TRBV7-2 with TRBJ2-1, with TRBD2 identical over 8 bases. This sequence was found in a woman aged 45-60 years with active or convalescent COVID-19. CDR3 nucleotide sequence: TGTGCCAGCAGCTTATCGCTCGCGGGAGGAGGGCACAATGAGCAGTTCTTC. It encodes CASSLSLAGGGHNEQFF.